The following is a T cell receptor (beta chain) sequence with its context. This CDR3 is also generated by other DNA sequences in the sample. V was clipped by 2 bases and J by 0 bases, with 17 bases between them. There are 19 residues in the CDR3. Germline V gene lookup returns CDR1 MRHNA and CDR2 SNTAGT. With 60 Vbeta and 13 Jbeta primers, the PCR was carried out. Clones were read by immunoSEQ multiplex PCR, and TCRdb kept only the in-frame ones, dropping some. Found here are roughly 130,000 clones, roughly 76% of them singletons; the top ten hold about 1.2%. This specimen comes from a study of cytomegalovirus exposure and HLA in healthy donors. Looking at the study overall: Earlier findings included some 120 million unique TCR beta sequences obtained from about 179 million T cells.

The chain couples TRBV6-4 to TRBJ1-6; D is possibly TRBD1 (6 bases). This TCR was sampled from a woman aged 40 to 49 in good health and CMV-seronegative. The sample comprised PBMCs. For the CDR3, the DNA is TGTGCCAGCAGTGACCCCGAGAGACAGGAGAGCTCCTATAATTCACCCCTCCACTTT. This codes for CASSDPERQESSYNSPLHF.